This record covers a single T cell receptor beta chain. Its target is unknown. This record comes from a study of cytotoxic CD8 clonotypes in ibrutinib-treated CLL. Study results and caveats: Public clonotypes, found uncommonly, either contracted or stayed stable on treatment. Sampling schedules were unmatched across sustained-remission and progressing patients.

The CDR3 covers 16 residues. Germline assignment: CDR1 SGHTA and CDR2 FQGTGA. V shed 2 bases, J shed 4 bases, and the junction held 9 bases outside the gene matches. Target depth was 1 in 200,000 to 1 in 1 million T cells, about 10x per clonotype. Using immunoSEQ multiplex PCR, the repertoire was profiled, and TCRdb retains in-frame clones only, with some absent. The sample lists about 140,000 clones; 60% to 85% were seen once. Library input was around 2 micrograms of DNA from cryopreserved PBMCs. The specimen comprised PBMCs, sampled after 12 months of ibrutinib treatment. This TCR came from a human donor with chronic lymphocytic leukemia. V gene TRBV7-3 combines with J gene TRBJ2-3; 7 bases line up with TRBD2. The CDR3 reads CASSLPSGDFSDTQYF. CDR3 DNA: TGTGCCAGCAGCTTACCAAGCGGGGACTTCTCAGATACGCAGTATTTT.